This paragraph covers one T cell receptor beta chain sequence. Its specificity is not known. The data belong to a study of cytomegalovirus exposure and HLA in healthy donors. Study-level results: Associated with cytomegalovirus, according to the listing, were 150 to 200 TCR beta chains.

Use of 60 Vbeta and 13 Jbeta primers characterized the PCR. Clones were sequenced by immunoSEQ multiplex PCR, and TCRdb holds only the in-frame ones, with some missing. The sample records more than 150,000 clones, about four fifths being singletons. The sequence was obtained from a woman aged 25 to 39 in good health and CMV-seropositive. Sequenced material: PBMCs.

The CDR3 sequence is CASRGGSSYNSPLHF. The CDR3 DNA follows: TGTGCCAGCAGGGGTGGGAGCAGTTATAATTCACCCCTCCACTTT. The gene calls are TRBV4-2 and TRBJ1-6; D gene ambiguous. CDR3 size: 15 residues. CDR1 and CDR2 (germline): LGHNA, YNFKEQ. V lost 6 bases and J lost 4, with 13 bases in between.